This T cell receptor beta chain came from a study of blood T cell repertoires in COVID-19. Study in general: The study drew acute and convalescent COVID-19 samples from the United States, Italy and Spain. Sources were T cells, B-cell-depleted T cells, or PBMCs; the material itself was cDNA or gDNA.

This clone is a singleton in its sample. The identical CDR3 is also encoded by other nucleotide sequences in the sample. Profiled with immunoSEQ multiplex PCR; TCRdb holds only in-frame clones, not every one. The data contain roughly 300,000 clones, about 76% of them singletons. V trimming: 1 base; J trimming: 3 bases; junction bases outside the gene matches: 3. The CDR3 contains 17 residues. Germline values: CDR1 LGHNA, CDR2 YNFKEQ. The chain carries TRBV4-2 and TRBJ2-5; 15 bases are shared with TRBD2. The sample comprised peripheral blood. This clonotype was sampled from a woman aged 55-69 years with active or convalescent COVID-19. This chain's CDR3 is CASSQGTSGGAEETQYF. DNA of the CDR3: TGTGCCAGCAGCCAAGGGACTAGCGGGGGGGCGGAAGAGACCCAGTACTTC.